Given below is one T cell receptor beta chain in context. The sample comes from a study of blood T cell repertoires in COVID-19. Overall study context: Acute and convalescent COVID-19 specimens originated in the United States, Italy and Spain. Nucleic acid was either cDNA or gDNA, and it came from T cells, B-cell-depleted T cells, or PBMCs.

Authors' methods: Amplification of reference gene primers provided the estimated nucleated cell counts. Profiled with immunoSEQ multiplex PCR; TCRdb holds only in-frame clones, not every one. That table supplies the V and J calls and clone size; D and trimming were determined from the DNA. The data show roughly 170,000 clones, roughly 80% seen once. Germline V lookup: CDR1 SGHKS, CDR2 YYEKEE (reference sequence). V lost 4 bases and J 4 bases, leaving 12 bases between the germline ends. The CDR3 length is 13 residues. The sample was PBMCs or T cells enriched from blood (not recorded which). The receptor was derived from a woman aged 40 to 50 with acute COVID-19. This chain uses TRBV5-5 with TRBJ2-7; D may be TRBD1 (6 bases). The CDR3 nucleotides read TGTGCCAGCAGCCCCTCTACAGGGTACGAGCAGTACTTC. It translates to CASSPSTGYEQYF.